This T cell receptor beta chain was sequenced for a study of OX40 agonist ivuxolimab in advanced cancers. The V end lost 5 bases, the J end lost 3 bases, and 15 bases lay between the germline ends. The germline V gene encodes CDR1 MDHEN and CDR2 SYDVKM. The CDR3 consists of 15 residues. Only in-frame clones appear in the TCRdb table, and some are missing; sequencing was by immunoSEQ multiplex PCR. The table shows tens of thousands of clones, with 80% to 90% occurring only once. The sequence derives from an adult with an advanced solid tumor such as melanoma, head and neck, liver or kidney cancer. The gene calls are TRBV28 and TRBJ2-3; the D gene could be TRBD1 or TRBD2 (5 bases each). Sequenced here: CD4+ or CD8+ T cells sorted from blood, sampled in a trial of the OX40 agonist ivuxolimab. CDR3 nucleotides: TGTGCCAGCAGTCCCCCCGGGGCCGGGACAGATACGCAGTATTTT. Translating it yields CASSPPGAGTDTQYF.